The 20 T cell receptor beta chains reported below all come from one sample, sequenced in a study of CD8+ T cells in alopecia areata. Investigators isolated RNA and reverse transcribed it into cDNA to act as the sequencing template. The method was immunoSEQ multiplex PCR; TCRdb's version includes in-frame clones alone and lacks a portion of them. The sample lists under 70,000 clones, around 96% seen once, with about a quarter in the top ten. This sample comprised CD8+ T cells sorted from blood, obtained at week 0. The source is a human donor with alopecia areata.

The V and J genes are TRBV7-2 and TRBJ2-5; no clear D. CDR1 is SGHTA and CDR2 is FQGNSA in the germline V gene. The length of the CDR3 is 14 residues. The germline V and J ends were trimmed by 4 bases and 4 bases, with 13 bases remaining between them. CDR3 DNA: TGTGCCAGCAGCTCTCTAGTTTCCACAGAGACCCAGTACTTC. As protein: CASSSLVSTETQYF.

This chain uses TRBV4-1 with TRBJ2-3; TRBD2 matches 12 bases. CDR3 length: 15 amino acids. Germline values: CDR1 MGHRA, CDR2 YSYEKL. The J segment lost 6 bases and the V segment lost 1 base, leaving 2 bases of the junction unmatched. The CDR3 DNA follows: TGCGCCAGCAGCCAAGTAGGACTAGCGGGGGATACGCAGTATTTT. This translates into CASSQVGLAGDTQYF.

The chain has TRBV21-1 and TRBJ2-5; the D call TRBD1 from the table was never checked on the DNA. TRBV21-1 is designated a pseudogene. There are 15 residues in the CDR3. CDR3 bases: TGTGCCAGCAGCAAGACAGGGTTGGAGCAAGAGACCCAGTACTTC. Amino acids: CASSKTGLEQETQYF.

This chain connects TRBV2 to TRBJ1-5; D uncertain. This CDR3 is 14 amino acids long. Trimming took 5 bases from V and 3 from J, leaving 11 bases between them. Germline V CDR1 and CDR2: SNHLY, FYNNEI. The CDR3 loop is CASSRSQNNQPQHF. As DNA, the CDR3 is TGTGCCAGCAGTCGGAGCCAGAACAATCAGCCCCAGCATTTT.

The chain is built from TRBV6-5 and TRBJ2-7; 11 bases fit TRBD1. Germline loops: CDR1 MNHEY, CDR2 SVGAGI. The ends lost 0 bases at V and 3 bases at J; junction bases unmatched: 1. There are 15 residues in the CDR3. The CDR3: CASSYSGQGVYEQYF. CDR3 DNA: TGTGCCAGCAGTTACTCGGGACAGGGGGTCTACGAGCAGTACTTC.

The chain employs TRBV29-1 and TRBJ2-2; D remains ambiguous. Germline V gene data show CDR1 as SQVTM and CDR2 as ANQGSEA. V gave up 0 bases and J gave up 6 bases, with 8 bases separating them. This CDR3 region has 13 residues. Here the CDR3 reads CSVEDDQAGELFF. CDR3 nucleotide sequence: TGCAGCGTTGAAGATGATCAGGCCGGGGAGCTGTTTTTT.

As to this clone: In the same sample, other DNA sequences code for this CDR3. The chain couples TRBV7-9 to TRBJ2-2; D call uncertain. The CDR3 is made up of 11 amino acids. The germline gives CDR1 SEHNR, CDR2 FQNEAQ (reference sequence). Trimming took off 5 bases at V and 4 bases at J, with 2 bases between the two ends. DNA of the CDR3: TGTGCCAGCAGCCTCACCGGGGAGCTGTTTTTT. It yields the protein CASSLTGELFF.

This chain joins TRBV4-1 and TRBJ2-3; TRBD2 matches at 13 bases. The CDR3 consists of 18 residues. CDR1 and CDR2 (germline): MGHRA, YSYEKL. J lost 0 bases, V lost 2 bases, and 5 bases had no gene match. CDR3 sequence (DNA): TGCGCCAGCAGCCAAAGACTAGCGGGGGGCCATAGCACAGATACGCAGTATTTT. Protein product: CASSQRLAGGHSTDTQYF.

This chain joins TRBV15 and TRBJ1-2; 9 bases map to TRBD1. Trimming cost V 4 bases and J 4 bases; bases outside gene matches: 4. The CDR3 is made up of 14 amino acids. Germline assignment: CDR1 LNHNV and CDR2 YYDKDF (reference sequence). CDR3 nucleotide sequence: TGTGCCACCAGCATGGGACAGGGTGGCTATGGCTACACCTTC. This gives the protein CATSMGQGGYGYTF.

Comments on this clone: Other nucleotide sequences from this sample produce the same CDR3. The chain recombines TRBV19 with TRBJ2-1; TRBD1 matches at 7 bases. The CDR3 runs to 13 residues. Per the germline V gene, CDR1 is LNHDA and CDR2 is SQIVND (reference sequence). Unmatched junction bases numbered 6, after V lost 7 bases and J lost 6 bases. This CDR3 reads CASTRTGPNEQFF. The DNA of the CDR3 is TGTGCCAGTACACGGACAGGACCCAATGAGCAGTTCTTC.

The CDR3: CASSQRQDSYEQYF. The CDR3 nucleotides are TGTGCCAGCAGTCAAAGACAGGACTCCTACGAGCAGTACTTC. The chain joins TRBV27 to TRBJ2-7; D possibly corresponds to TRBD1 (6 bases). Trimming left V 5 bases short and J 0 bases short, with 11 bases between. The V gene's germline CDR1 is MNHEY and CDR2 SMNVEV (reference sequence). The CDR3 totals 14 residues.

Only a few counts were recorded for this clone. The chain joins TRBV6-6 to TRBJ2-1, with a weak D call TRBD2 (5 bases). V dropped 5 bases and J dropped 7 bases, with 9 bases sitting between them. Germline loops: CDR1 MNHNY, CDR2 SVGAGI (reference sequence). The CDR3 loop spans 12 amino acids. CDR3 region: CASSPGVNEQFF. As DNA, the CDR3 is TGTGCCAGCAGTCCCGGGGTAAATGAGCAGTTCTTC.

This sequence joins TRBV4-3 and TRBJ1-1, with D perhaps matching TRBD1 (5 bases). V dropped 0 bases and J dropped 9 bases, with 17 bases sitting between them. The germline V gene encodes CDR1 LGHNA and CDR2 YSLEER. CDR3 size: 15 residues. The CDR3 reads CASSQDWGSGVKAFF. The CDR3 nucleotides read TGCGCCAGCAGCCAAGACTGGGGTTCGGGGGTTAAAGCTTTCTTT.

The chain carries TRBV11-2 and TRBJ2-5; D is perhaps TRBD2 (6 bases). Between the trimmed V and J ends, which lost 3 bases and 1 base, there was a span of 18 bases. The CDR3 is made up of 17 amino acids. Germline assignment: CDR1 SGHAT and CDR2 FQNNGV. In DNA, the CDR3 is TGTGCCAGCAGCTTCGGGGCTAGCGAAAACCTCCAAGAGACCCAGTACTTC. Protein product: CASSFGASENLQETQYF.

The chain employs TRBV6-1 and TRBJ2-5; D possibly corresponds to TRBD1 (5 bases). The CDR3 sequence is 13 residues long. V lost 6 bases to trimming and J lost 1 base, with 9 bases between them. Germline V gives CDR1 MNHNS, CDR2 SASEGT. CDR3 in DNA: TGTGCCAGCAGCCCGGACACCCAAGAGACCCAGTACTTC. Encoded protein: CASSPDTQETQYF.

The chain is built from TRBV6-5 and TRBJ2-7, with TRBD2 as a possible D gene (6 bases). The CDR3 loop spans 14 amino acids. V lost 6 bases to trimming and J lost 4 bases, with 16 bases between them. Germline-derived CDR1 and CDR2 are MNHEY and SVGAGI. The CDR3: CASSQDPAGYEQYF. Written as DNA, the CDR3 is TGTGCCAGCAGCCAGGACCCAGCGGGTTACGAGCAGTACTTC.

The chain combines TRBV7-9 with TRBJ2-7; D tentatively fits TRBD1 or TRBD2 (5 bases each). The germline V gene has CDR1 SEHNR and CDR2 FQNEAQ (reference sequence). V gave up 5 bases and J gave up 2 bases, with 16 bases separating them. The CDR3 totals 15 residues. This CDR3 reads CASSLPRDGTYEQYF. Written as DNA, the CDR3 is TGTGCCAGCAGCCTCCCCCGGGACGGAACCTACGAGCAGTACTTC. The whole variable domain, filled in from reference TRBV7-9 and TRBJ2-7, reads DTGVSQNPRHKITKRGQNVTFRCDPISEHNRLYWYRQTLGQGPEFLTYFQNEAQLEKSRLLSDRFSAERPKGSFSTLEIQRTEQGDSAMYLCASSLPRDGTYEQYFGPGTRLTVT.

This clone was counted a single time. V usage is TRBV10-1 and J usage is TRBJ2-3; 10 nucleotides match TRBD2. The V and J ends lost 2 bases and 4 bases, in that order; junction bases with no gene match: 6. The CDR3 is 16 residues long. The germline CDR1 and CDR2 sequences are WNHNN and SYGVQD (reference sequence). The CDR3 here is CASSEDPAGGADTQYF. The CDR3 DNA follows: TGCGCCAGCAGTGAGGACCCAGCGGGGGGGGCAGATACGCAGTATTTT.

The chain links TRBV29-1 to TRBJ2-7, with D perhaps assigned TRBD1 or TRBD2 (5 bases each). CDR1 SQVTM and CDR2 ANQGSEA come from the germline V gene. This CDR3 has 15 residues. Trimming shortened V by 3 bases and J by 0 bases, and 15 bases separated the two germline ends. Here the CDR3 reads CSVETGTESSYEQYF. Written as DNA, the CDR3 is TGCAGCGTTGAGACCGGGACGGAGAGCTCCTACGAGCAGTACTTC.

This chain connects TRBV29-1 to TRBJ2-7, with 7 bases that match TRBD1. Germline-derived CDR1 and CDR2 are SQVTM and ANQGSEA. This CDR3 has 13 residues. V gave up 6 bases and J gave up 0 bases; unmatched junction bases: 5. The CDR3 DNA is TGCAGCGTACTGACAGGGAGCTCCTACGAGCAGTACTTC. As protein: CSVLTGSSYEQYF.